This passage covers 21 T cell receptor beta chains from one sample sequenced in a study of T cell repertoires in cytomegalovirus infection. A single record per CDR3 protein comes from TCRdb applying MiXCR to the reads. Found here are some 400,000 distinct CDR3 sequences, 15% to 20% of them singletons; the top ten hold 8.5% to 10%. The sequencing sample was made of PBMCs. The receptor source for this set is a human donor in good health (CMV status not recorded). Some clones in this sample may be carry-over from other donors' samples.

CDR3 in amino acids: CATSDLTSGGETQYF. The DNA of the CDR3 is TGTGCCACCAGTGATTTGACTAGCGGGGGTGAGACCCAGTACTTC. This chain links TRBV24-1 with TRBJ2-5, with 11 positions matching TRBD2. The CDR3 extends over 15 amino acids. V dropped 0 bases and J dropped 5; count of bases not matched to a gene: 1. Germline CDR1 KGHDR, CDR2 SFDVKD.

This clonotype appeared a few times. The chain has TRBV27 and TRBJ1-5; unclear D gene. The germline V gene has CDR1 MNHEY and CDR2 SMNVEV (reference sequence). The germline V and J ends were trimmed by 6 bases and 12 bases, with 12 bases remaining between them. The CDR3 consists of 11 residues. The CDR3 sequence is CASRSYRIQHF. Written as DNA, the CDR3 is TGTGCCAGCAGATCCTACCGGATCCAGCATTTT.

The chain uses TRBV5-5 and TRBJ1-1, with D perhaps matching TRBD1 (6 bases). Germline assignment: CDR1 SGHKS and CDR2 YYEKEE (reference sequence). Trimming removed 0 bases from V and 6 bases from J, with 12 bases in between. The CDR3 is made up of 14 amino acids. CDR3 amino acids: CASSLGGALAEAFF. DNA of the CDR3: TGTGCCAGCAGCTTGGGGGGGGCGTTAGCTGAAGCTTTCTTT.

This rearrangement joins TRBV7-9 to TRBJ2-2, with 10 bases aligning to TRBD1. From germline, CDR1 is SEHNR and CDR2 FQNEAQ (reference sequence). Trimming removed 3 bases from V and 5 bases from J; junction bases left unmatched: 6. The CDR3 loop spans 16 amino acids. The CDR3 coding sequence is TGTGCCAGCAGCTTGGGACAGGGGACGCCTACCGGGGAGCTGTTTTTT. As protein: CASSLGQGTPTGELFF.

The chain uses TRBV5-1 and TRBJ2-3; a weak D match, TRBD1 (7 bases). The CDR3 is 15 amino acids. The germline V gene encodes CDR1 SGHRS and CDR2 YFSETQ. The V and J ends lost 0 bases and 8 bases respectively, with 16 bases between them. DNA of the CDR3: TGCGCCAGCAGCTTGGGAGGACAGGAGGGGTCTACGCAGTATTTT. Translating gives CASSLGGQEGSTQYF.

This clonotype was observed many times. V is TRBV7-2 and J is TRBJ1-4; D not certain. This CDR3 region has 14 residues. Between the trimmed V and J ends, which lost 3 bases and 4 bases, there was a span of 9 bases. Germline CDR1 is SGHTA and CDR2 is FQGNSA. Here the CDR3 reads CASSFGSRNEKLFF. In DNA, the CDR3 is TGTGCCAGCAGCTTTGGGTCTCGTAATGAAAAACTGTTTTTT.

V and J are TRBV29-1 and TRBJ1-1, with 7 bases aligning to TRBD1. Germline CDR1 is SQVTM and CDR2 is ANQGSEA. With 4 bases clipped from V and 3 bases from J, the junction kept 8 bases outside the gene matches. This CDR3 spans 14 amino acids. The CDR3 bases are TGCAGCGTTGGGTACAGGGGTATCGACACTGAAGCTTTCTTT. Protein sequence: CSVGYRGIDTEAFF.

This clonotype was counted once. One junction end disagrees with the germline gene, perhaps due to a read error. V gene TRBV20-1 combines with J gene TRBJ2-1; 7 positions match TRBD2. There are 15 residues in the CDR3. Germline V gives CDR1 DFQATT, CDR2 SNEGSKA (reference sequence). CDR3 sequence: CSARSRLANYSEQFF. In nucleotides, the CDR3 is TGCAGTGCTAGAAGCCGACTAGCCAACTACAGTGAGCAGTTCTTC.

The J gene is TRBJ2-7, the V gene TRBV7-9, with D tentatively TRBD1 (6 bases). CDR3 length equals 14 residues. Between the trimmed V and J ends, which lost 6 bases and 0 bases, there was a span of 12 bases. Germline-derived CDR1 and CDR2 are SEHNR and FQNEAQ (reference sequence). CDR3: CASRRGINSYEQYF. The CDR3 bases are TGTGCCAGCAGGAGGGGGATCAACTCCTACGAGCAGTACTTC.

This clonotype was detected many times. CDR3 sequence: CASSLEGQGWQPQHF. CDR3 DNA: TGTGCCAGCAGCTTAGAAGGGCAGGGGTGGCAGCCCCAGCATTTT. V is TRBV7-2 and J is TRBJ1-5, with a tentative D call TRBD1 (6 bases). Germline loops: CDR1 SGHTA, CDR2 FQGNSA. The V gene lost 1 base and the J gene lost 7 bases, with 14 bases spanning the gap. This CDR3 contains 15 residues. Filled out from reference TRBV7-2 and TRBJ1-5, the complete variable domain reads GAGVSQSPSNKVTEKGKDVELRCDPISGHTALYWYRQSLGQGLEFLIYFQGNSAPDKSGLPSDRFSAERTGGSVSTLTIQRTQQEDSAVYLCASSLEGQGWQPQHFGDGTRLSIL.

V and J are TRBV27 and TRBJ1-1; D unclear. Germline V gene sequence: CDR1 MNHEY, CDR2 SMNVEV (reference sequence). V was cut by 0 bases and J by 1 base, with 12 bases left in between. The CDR3 runs 16 residues. The CDR3 reads CASSLSSGSWNTEAFF. CDR3 in DNA: TGTGCCAGCAGTTTATCGAGCGGTTCTTGGAACACTGAAGCTTTCTTT.

This clonotype was seen once. The J gene is TRBJ1-1, the V gene TRBV4-1, with D possibly being TRBD1 (5 bases). The germline V and J ends were trimmed by 0 bases and 1 base, with 15 bases remaining between them. Germline V gene lookup returns CDR1 MGHRA and CDR2 YSYEKL. The CDR3 covers 17 residues. Here the CDR3 DNA reads TGCGCCAGCAGCCAAGATAGGGGAATAGTTTGGAACACTGAAGCTTTCTTT. Encoded protein: CASSQDRGIVWNTEAFF.

The table lists this clonotype with a few counts. The chain recombines TRBV15 with TRBJ2-7, with 7 nucleotides matching TRBD2. Germline-derived CDR1 and CDR2 are LNHNV and YYDKDF (reference sequence). V shed 0 bases and J 0 bases; nucleotides not matched to a gene: 2. The CDR3 runs 15 residues. CDR3 in DNA: TGTGCCACCAGCAGAGAGGGGGGGTTCTCCTACGAGCAGTACTTC. Translated: CATSREGGFSYEQYF. Filled out from reference TRBV15 and TRBJ2-7, the complete variable domain reads DAMVIQNPRYQVTQFGKPVTLSCSQTLNHNVMYWYQQKSSQAPKLLFHYYDKDFNNEADTPDNFQSRRPNTSFCFLDIRSPGLGDTAMYLCATSREGGFSYEQYFGPGTRLTVT.

This clonotype was counted only a few times. The rearrangement joins TRBV6-1 to TRBJ1-2; the D gene is possibly TRBD1 (5 bases). Trimming cost V 3 bases and J 4 bases, with 18 bases left between them. Germline V gene data show CDR1 as MNHNS and CDR2 as SASEGT. The CDR3 sequence is 16 residues long. The DNA for the CDR3 is TGTGCCAGCAGTGATGGGGGGAGGGGTGCCGGCTATGGCTACACCTTC. Protein product: CASSDGGRGAGYGYTF.

The V and J genes are TRBV4-3 and TRBJ1-5; the D is unclear. The germline V gene has CDR1 LGHNA and CDR2 YSLEER. This CDR3 comprises 18 residues. The germline V and J ends were trimmed by 0 bases and 1 base, with 16 bases remaining between them. The CDR3 loop reads CASSQDPTEIRSNQPQHF. For the CDR3, the DNA is TGCGCCAGCAGCCAAGACCCCACAGAGATACGAAGCAATCAGCCCCAGCATTTT.

This clonotype occurred a few times. The chain has TRBV6-6 and TRBJ2-3, with 10 bases identical to TRBD2. Germline CDR1 MNHNY, CDR2 SVGAGI (reference sequence). With V trimmed by 7 bases and J by 4 bases, 8 bases remained unmatched. CDR3 length: 15 residues. CDR3 nucleotides: TGTGCCAGCACCCGCACTAGCGGGAACCCAGATACGCAGTATTTT. Protein: CASTRTSGNPDTQYF.

The chain employs TRBV7-9 and TRBJ1-2; D ambiguous. The length of the CDR3 is 11 residues. Germline V gene lookup returns CDR1 SEHNR and CDR2 FQNEAQ (reference sequence). V gave up 10 bases and J gave up 8 bases, with 14 bases separating them. The CDR3 spells CATRLGGGYTF. The CDR3 bases are TGTGCCACCCGCTTAGGAGGCGGCTACACCTTC.

This clonotype was counted only a few times. This chain connects TRBV18 to TRBJ1-3; D is undetermined. Trimming took 2 bases from V and 6 from J, leaving 14 bases between them. Germline CDR1 and CDR2: KGHSH and LQKENI. CDR3 length: 15 residues. CDR3 region: CASSPADPLLNTIYF. CDR3 bases: TGTGCCAGCTCACCAGCGGACCCCCTGCTAAACACCATATATTTT.

This clonotype was seen ten or more times. The genes are TRBV12-3 or TRBV12-4 and TRBJ2-1, with D unresolved. Trimming left V 3 bases short and J 8 bases short, with 11 bases between. This CDR3 contains 13 residues. The CDR3 spells CASSFTSHDEQFF. CDR3 coding DNA: TGTGCCAGCAGTTTCACGTCCCATGATGAGCAGTTCTTC.

J is TRBJ1-2 and V is TRBV6-2 or TRBV6-3; 8 bases align to TRBD1. The CDR3 runs to 15 residues. V lost 5 bases and J lost 4; bases outside the gene matches: 9. Germline CDR1 MNHEY, CDR2 SVGEGT. The CDR3 protein is CASSRPGQASYGYTF. The CDR3 nucleotides read TGTGCCAGCAGTCGTCCGGGACAGGCGTCCTATGGCTACACCTTC.

This clonotype showed up just once. The chain joins TRBV29-1 to TRBJ2-1, with a possible D match to TRBD2 (5 bases). CDR1 and CDR2 from the germline V gene are SQVTM and ANQGSEA. The CDR3 is 14 amino acids. V was clipped by 6 bases and J by 7 bases, with 19 bases between them. CDR3 residues: CSVGGLTVGNEQFF. Written as DNA, the CDR3 is TGCAGCGTAGGAGGACTGACGGTGGGGAATGAGCAGTTCTTC.